This T cell receptor beta chain was sequenced in a study of cytomegalovirus exposure and HLA in healthy donors (dated by TCRdb to the late 2010s). Background on the whole study: A later analysis indicated that the roughly 120 validation repertoires were generated on the platform also employed for the 700 or so repertoires of the first cohort. In addition to the first cohort of 666 subjects, a separate validation cohort of 120 different subjects was used. The study was designed to test whether signatures of past pathogen exposure could be identified by cataloging public T cell receptors. To predict cytomegalovirus infection status, the study combined high-throughput TCR immunosequencing, statistical association of individual TCRs with disease status, and machine learning.

The method behind the library was the immunoSEQ multiplex PCR assay. As for the authors' bioinformatics: A statistical classification framework was built for diagnosing cytomegalovirus status from the catalog of TCR beta chain sequences. The clones in this table, taken by TCRdb from immuneACCESS, are in-frame only. Not every clone is retained; where verified, under half of the shortfall comes from an unresolved V gene, and the cause of the rest is unknown. V and J calls and clone size are those listed in that table; D and trimming were worked out from the DNA. The sample contains some 84,000 clones, roughly 91% of them found a single time. Jointly, the top ten make up roughly 1.9% of the sample. A note on this clone: Its antigen is currently not known. No base-level quality is on record; no much larger clone is a single base apart.

The donors were included in the validation cohort of approximately 120 subjects, a group kept apart from the roughly 610-subject first cohort. Here is what the overall study found, with its caveats: In the study, 150 to 200 TCR beta chains were listed as associated with cytomegalovirus. While some public TCRs were present in many individuals, most TCR sequences turned up only very rarely across donors. Cytomegalovirus status was reported to be diagnosed by the classifier with high specificity and sensitivity in both the original and validation cohorts. Of the cluster scores, about 94% were above 0 in a later analysis, which found that TCRs clustered in the first cohort also tended to co-occur in the 110 or so validation repertoires. The authors suggested that the approach could potentially be generalized to other disease states and immunological phenotypes. A later analysis had no HLA typing for the validation cohort, so co-occurrence there was scored across all 120 or so repertoires. In vitro tests confirmed that a few of the cytomegalovirus-associated TCR beta chains recognize cytomegalovirus antigens.

The CDR3 spans 15 residues, from the cysteine through the phenylalanine. Only the CDR3 portion is preserved as DNA: 45 bases, with reading frame beginning at the first base. Per the germline V gene, SGHDT is the CDR1 and YYEEEE is the CDR2. Compared with germline, V lacks 3 bases and J lacks 5 bases; bases without a gene match: 7. The TCR originated in a man aged 25 to 40 in good health and CMV-seronegative. Sequencing used PBMCs. The chain uses TRBV5-6 and TRBJ2-4, with 8 middle bases fitting TRBD1. The DNA reads as follows: TGTGCCAGCAGCTACACCGGGACAGGCCAAAACATTCAGTACTTC. The translation is CASSYTGTGQNIQYF. Full variable domain (CDR3 extended with the reference TRBV5-6 and TRBJ2-4 proteins): DAGVTQSPTHLIKTRGQQVTLRCSPKSGHDTVSWYQQALGQGPQFIFQYYEEEERQRGNFPDRFSGHQFPNYSSELNVNALLLGDSALYLCASSYTGTGQNIQYFGAGTRLSVL.